This T cell receptor (beta chain) was sequenced for a study of response to subunit inactivated influenza vaccine. Regarding the study as a whole: With each seasonal influenza vaccination, the authors suggested, few new T cells are recruited.

TCRdb re-analysed the RT-PCR reads in MiXCR, keeping a single row per CDR3 protein. The sample carries hundreds of thousands of distinct CDR3 sequences, 10% to 15% recorded once. This clonotype was picked up a small number of times. The antigen is not known. The V end was cut by 1 base, the J end by 1 base, with 12 bases between. In germline, CDR1 is DFQATT, CDR2 SNEGSKA (reference sequence). The CDR3 runs 15 residues. The rearrangement links TRBV20-1 to TRBJ2-3; no clear D. The material was PBMCs from blood, obtained on the day of vaccination. The origin of this receptor is a man aged 50 or older who received an inactivated influenza vaccine. DNA for the CDR3: TGCAGTGCTAGAGGACCGGCGACGGGCACAGATACGCAGTATTTT. It yields the protein CSARGPATGTDTQYF.